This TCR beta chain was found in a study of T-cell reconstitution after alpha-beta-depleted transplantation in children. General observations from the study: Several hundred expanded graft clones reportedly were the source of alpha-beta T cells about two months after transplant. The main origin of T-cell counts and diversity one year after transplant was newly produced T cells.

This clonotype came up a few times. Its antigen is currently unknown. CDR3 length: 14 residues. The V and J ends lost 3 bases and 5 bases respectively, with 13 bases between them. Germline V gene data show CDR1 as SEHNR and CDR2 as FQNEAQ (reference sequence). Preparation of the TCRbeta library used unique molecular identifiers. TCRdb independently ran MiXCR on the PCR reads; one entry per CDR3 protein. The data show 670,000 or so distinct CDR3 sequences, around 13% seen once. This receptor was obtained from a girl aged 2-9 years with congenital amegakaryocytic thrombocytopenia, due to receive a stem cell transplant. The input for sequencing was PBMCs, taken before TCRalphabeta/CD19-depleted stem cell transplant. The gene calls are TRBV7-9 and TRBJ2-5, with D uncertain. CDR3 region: CASSFLLGWETQYF. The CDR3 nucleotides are TGTGCCAGCAGCTTTCTCCTGGGTTGGGAGACCCAGTACTTC.